This TCR beta chain originates from a study of blood T cells in healthy people across ages. Using a J-beta primer mix together with a sample-barcoded 5' primer, a second PCR was run for roughly 6 to 12 cycles. TCRdb itself ran the 5' RACE reads through MiXCR, one entry per CDR3 protein. The repertoire holds about 1.4 million distinct CDR3 sequences, with around 59% as singletons. On this clonotype itself: The antigen remains unidentified.

Findings and limits, study-wide: Strong correlation existed between TCR beta diversity and naive T cell percentage.

The authors extracted at least 5 micrograms of total RNA per sample. The CDR3 covers 16 residues. V lost 0 bases to trimming and J lost 8 bases; unmatched junction nucleotides: 7. CDR1 MNHNS and CDR2 SASEGT come from the germline V gene. The sequenced material came from blood. This chain links TRBV6-1 with TRBJ2-1; 10 bases fit TRBD2. The sequence came from a man between 18 and 35 years old in good health. CDR3 bases: TGTGCCAGCAGTGAAGCGAACAGCGGGGGGGCTGATGAGCAGTTCTTC. It translates to CASSEANSGGADEQFF.